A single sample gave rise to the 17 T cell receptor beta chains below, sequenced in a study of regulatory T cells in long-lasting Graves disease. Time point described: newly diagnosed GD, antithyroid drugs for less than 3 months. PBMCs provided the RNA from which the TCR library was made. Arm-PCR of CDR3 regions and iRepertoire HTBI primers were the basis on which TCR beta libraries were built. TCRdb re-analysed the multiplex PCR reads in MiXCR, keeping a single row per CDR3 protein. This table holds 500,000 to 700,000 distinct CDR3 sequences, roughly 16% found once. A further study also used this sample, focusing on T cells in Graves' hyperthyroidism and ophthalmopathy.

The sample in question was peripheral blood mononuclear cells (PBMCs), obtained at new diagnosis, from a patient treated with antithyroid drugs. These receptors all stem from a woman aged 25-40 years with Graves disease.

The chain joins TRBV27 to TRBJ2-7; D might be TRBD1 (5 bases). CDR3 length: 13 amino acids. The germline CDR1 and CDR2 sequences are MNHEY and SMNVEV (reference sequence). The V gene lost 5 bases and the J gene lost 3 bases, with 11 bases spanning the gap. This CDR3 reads CASSALDSYEQYF. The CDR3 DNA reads TGTGCCAGCAGTGCCCTCGACAGCTACGAGCAGTACTTC.

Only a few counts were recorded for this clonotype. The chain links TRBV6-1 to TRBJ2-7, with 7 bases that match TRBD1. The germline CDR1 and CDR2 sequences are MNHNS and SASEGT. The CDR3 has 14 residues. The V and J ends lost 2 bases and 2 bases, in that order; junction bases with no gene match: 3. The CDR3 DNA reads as TGTGCCAGCAGTGAATTTGGGACAGCCTACGAGCAGTACTTC. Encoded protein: CASSEFGTAYEQYF.

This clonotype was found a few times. This CDR3 is CASSPLLPNRATYEQYF. The CDR3 bases are TGTGCCAGCAGTCCCCTACTCCCCAATCGGGCCACCTACGAGCAGTACTTC. This sequence joins TRBV28 and TRBJ2-7; no reliable D call. Looked up from germline, CDR1 is MDHEN and CDR2 is SYDVKM. The CDR3 loop spans 17 amino acids. V lost 5 bases and J 2 bases, leaving 22 bases between the germline ends.

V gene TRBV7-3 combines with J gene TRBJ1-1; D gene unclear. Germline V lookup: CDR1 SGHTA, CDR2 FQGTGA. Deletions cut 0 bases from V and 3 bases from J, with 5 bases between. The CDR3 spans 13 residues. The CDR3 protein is CASSLTTYTEAFF. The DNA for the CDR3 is TGTGCCAGCAGCTTAACCACATACACTGAAGCTTTCTTT.

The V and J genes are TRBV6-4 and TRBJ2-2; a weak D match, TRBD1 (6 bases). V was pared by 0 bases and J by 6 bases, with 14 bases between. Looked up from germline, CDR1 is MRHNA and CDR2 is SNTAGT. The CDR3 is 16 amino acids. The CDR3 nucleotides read TGTGCCAGCAGTGACTCCGGTAGGGGGTTACCCGGGGAGCTGTTTTTT. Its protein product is CASSDSGRGLPGELFF.

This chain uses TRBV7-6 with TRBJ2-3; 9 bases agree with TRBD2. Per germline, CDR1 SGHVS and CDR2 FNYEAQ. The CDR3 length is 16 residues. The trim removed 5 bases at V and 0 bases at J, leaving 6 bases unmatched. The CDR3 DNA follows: TGTGCCAGCAGCCCCTGGACTAGCGACAGCACAGATACGCAGTATTTT. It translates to CASSPWTSDSTDTQYF. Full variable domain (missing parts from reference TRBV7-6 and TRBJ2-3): GAGVSQSPRYKVTKRGQDVALRCDPISGHVSLYWYRQALGQGPEFLTYFNYEAQQDKSGLPNDRFSAERPEGSISTLTIQRTEQRDSAMYRCASSPWTSDSTDTQYFGPGTRLTVL.

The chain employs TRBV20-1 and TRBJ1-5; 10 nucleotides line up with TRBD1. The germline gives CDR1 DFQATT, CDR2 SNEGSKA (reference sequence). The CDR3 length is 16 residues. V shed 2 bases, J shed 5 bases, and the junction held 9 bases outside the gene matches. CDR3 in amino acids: CSARHPLGTGDQPQHF. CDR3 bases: TGCAGTGCTAGACACCCTCTCGGGACAGGGGATCAGCCCCAGCATTTT.

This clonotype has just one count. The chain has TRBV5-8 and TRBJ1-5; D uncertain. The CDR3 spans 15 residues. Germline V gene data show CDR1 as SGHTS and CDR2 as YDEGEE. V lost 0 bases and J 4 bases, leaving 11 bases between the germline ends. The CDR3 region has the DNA TGTGCCAGCAGCTTGGGCTCCACCCCGAATCAGCCCCAGCATTTT. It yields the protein CASSLGSTPNQPQHF.

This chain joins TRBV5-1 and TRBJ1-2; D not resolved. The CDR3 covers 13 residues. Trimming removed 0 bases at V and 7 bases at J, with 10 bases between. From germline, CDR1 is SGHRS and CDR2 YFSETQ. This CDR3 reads CASSLEGISGYTF. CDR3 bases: TGCGCCAGCAGCTTGGAAGGAATAAGTGGCTACACCTTC.

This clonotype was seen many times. Here the CDR3 DNA reads TGTGCCAGCAGTTTAAATCCCAGTCTTAATTCACCCCTCCACTTT. It is translated as CASSLNPSLNSPLHF. This sequence joins TRBV28 and TRBJ1-6, with D hard to call. The CDR3 is 15 amino acids. The V end lost 2 bases, the J end lost 6 bases, and 11 bases lay between the germline ends. CDR1 MDHEN and CDR2 SYDVKM come from the germline V gene.

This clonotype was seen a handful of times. CDR3 sequence reads: CASSKVNVLGENEQYF. Here the CDR3 DNA reads TGTGCCAGCAGCAAGGTGAATGTTTTAGGGGAAAACGAGCAGTACTTC. V and J are TRBV6-1 and TRBJ2-7; D is possibly TRBD1 (5 bases). This CDR3 contains 16 residues. Germline assignment: CDR1 MNHNS and CDR2 SASEGT. The V gene lost 6 bases and the J gene lost 5 bases, with 23 bases spanning the gap.

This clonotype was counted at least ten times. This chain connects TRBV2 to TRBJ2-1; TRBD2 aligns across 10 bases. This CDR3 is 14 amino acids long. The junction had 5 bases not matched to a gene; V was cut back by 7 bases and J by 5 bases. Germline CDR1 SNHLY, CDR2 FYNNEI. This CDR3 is CASTGLAAHNEQFF. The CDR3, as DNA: TGTGCCAGCACTGGACTAGCGGCCCACAATGAGCAGTTCTTC.

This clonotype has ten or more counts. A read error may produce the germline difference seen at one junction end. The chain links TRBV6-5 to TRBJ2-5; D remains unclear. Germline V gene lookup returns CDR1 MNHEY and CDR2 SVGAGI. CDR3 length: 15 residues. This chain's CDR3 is CASSNSNREQETQYF. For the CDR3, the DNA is TGTGCCAGCAGTAACTCAAATCGAGAGCAAGAGACCCAGTACTTC.

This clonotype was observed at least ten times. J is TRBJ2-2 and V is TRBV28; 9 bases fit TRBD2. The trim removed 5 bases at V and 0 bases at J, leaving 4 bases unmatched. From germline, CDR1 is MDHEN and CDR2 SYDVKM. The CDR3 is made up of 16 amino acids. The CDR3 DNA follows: TGTGCCAGCAGTCTCGCTAGCGGGGCGAACACCGGGGAGCTGTTTTTT. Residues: CASSLASGANTGELFF.

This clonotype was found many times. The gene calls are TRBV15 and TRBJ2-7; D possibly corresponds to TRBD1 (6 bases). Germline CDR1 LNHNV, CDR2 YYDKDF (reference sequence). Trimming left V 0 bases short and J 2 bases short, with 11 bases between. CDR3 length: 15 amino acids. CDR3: CATSRESKGAYEQYF. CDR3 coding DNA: TGTGCCACCAGCAGAGAAAGTAAGGGGGCCTACGAGCAGTACTTC.

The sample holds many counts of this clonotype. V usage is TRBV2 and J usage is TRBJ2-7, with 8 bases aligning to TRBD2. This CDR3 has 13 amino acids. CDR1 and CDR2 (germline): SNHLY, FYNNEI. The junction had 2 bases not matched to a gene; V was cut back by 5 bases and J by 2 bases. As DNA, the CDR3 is TGTGCCAGCAGTACAGCGGGGGCCTACGAGCAGTACTTC. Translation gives CASSTAGAYEQYF.

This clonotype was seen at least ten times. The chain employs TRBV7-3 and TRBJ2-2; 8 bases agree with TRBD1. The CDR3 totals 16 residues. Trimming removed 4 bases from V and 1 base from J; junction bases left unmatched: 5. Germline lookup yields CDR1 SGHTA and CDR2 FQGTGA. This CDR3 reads CASSSLGTGNTGELFF. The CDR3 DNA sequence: TGTGCCAGCAGCTCTCTTGGGACAGGGAACACCGGGGAGCTGTTTTTT. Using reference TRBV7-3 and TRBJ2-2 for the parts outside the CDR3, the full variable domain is GAGVSQTPSNKVTEKGKYVELRCDPISGHTALYWYRQSLGQGPEFLIYFQGTGAADDSGLPNDRFFAVRPEGSVSTLKIQRTERGDSAVYLCASSSLGTGNTGELFFGEGSRLTVL.